This T cell receptor (beta chain) was recovered during a study of T cell responses to AZD1222 COVID-19 vaccine. Regarding the study as a whole: Only a handful of AZD1222 recipients, roughly 6 in all, had baseline seropositivity.

CDR1 and CDR2 from the germline V gene are MGHRA and YSYEKL. The CDR3 contains 20 residues. Losses at the gene ends were 3 bases for V and 4 bases for J; bases not matched to a gene: 15. In the case of this clone: Its antigen is as yet unknown.

Only in-frame clones appear in the TCRdb table, and some are missing; sequencing was by immunoSEQ multiplex PCR. The sample shows about 110,000 clones, about nine tenths of them seen only once. The starting material was peripheral blood, obtained on day 0 of AZD1222 vaccination. The sequence was collected from an adult in good health. This chain joins TRBV4-1 and TRBJ2-2, with 12 bases identical to TRBD2. The CDR3 nucleotides are TGCGCCAGCAGCCACCGGGCCCGACCTAGCGGGGGGGCGGGCACCGGGGAGCTGTTTTTT. Translating gives CASSHRARPSGGAGTGELFF.